These 32 T cell receptor beta chains originate from one sample sequenced in a study of blood T cell repertoires in COVID-19. The repertoire was sequenced with immunoSEQ multiplex PCR; TCRdb's copy has only in-frame clones and lacks some. This sample yields some 100,000 clones, of which about 90% are seen a single time; about 7.4% belongs to the top ten. Sequenced: peripheral blood. The receptors stem from a man between 65 and 85 years old who had recovered from COVID-19.

This clone showed up just once. The chain links TRBV2 to TRBJ1-2; 9 nucleotides line up with TRBD1. In germline, CDR1 is SNHLY, CDR2 FYNNEI. The CDR3 covers 14 residues. Losses at the gene ends were 6 bases for V and 4 bases for J; bases not matched to a gene: 6. The chain's CDR3 is CASSLGQGSYGYTF. CDR3 bases: TGTGCCAGCAGCCTGGGACAGGGAAGCTATGGCTACACCTTC.

The chain couples TRBV7-9 to TRBJ2-3; 11 positions match TRBD2. CDR1 and CDR2 (germline): SEHNR, FQNEAQ (reference sequence). The trim removed 1 base at V and 7 bases at J, leaving 4 bases unmatched. The CDR3 totals 15 residues. The CDR3 region has the DNA TGTGCCAGCAGCTTAGTACTAGCGGGGGTTAATACGCAGTATTTT. Its translation: CASSLVLAGVNTQYF.

The genes are TRBV7-2 and TRBJ2-7; D ambiguous. The CDR3 spans 13 residues. V was trimmed by 6 bases and J by 5 bases, leaving 14 bases between them. Per the germline V gene, CDR1 is SGHTA and CDR2 is FQGNSA. CDR3 amino acids: CASSFSEYDEQYF. The CDR3 DNA is TGTGCCAGCAGTTTCTCAGAATATGACGAGCAGTACTTC.

This chain uses TRBV7-2 with TRBJ1-5; a possible D gene is TRBD1 (5 bases). The germline V gene encodes CDR1 SGHTA and CDR2 FQGNSA. CDR3 length: 15 amino acids. Trimming cost V 3 bases and J 4 bases, with 13 bases left between them. CDR3 amino acids: CASSLQGIRNQPQHF. In nucleotides, the CDR3 is TGTGCCAGCAGCTTGCAGGGAATTAGAAATCAGCCCCAGCATTTT.

The chain links TRBV24-1 to TRBJ2-1, with unresolved D. CDR1 is KGHDR, CDR2 SFDVKD, per germline. The CDR3 loop spans 14 amino acids. The V end lost 6 bases, the J end lost 2 bases, and 10 bases lay between the germline ends. The CDR3 bases are TGTGCCACCAGTTCGTCGAGGACCTACAATGAGCAGTTCTTC. Encoded protein: CATSSSRTYNEQFF.

CDR3 bases: TGTGCCAGCAGTCCCCAATCACAGGGTCAATCTTACACTGAAGCTTTCTTT. This translates into CASSPQSQGQSYTEAFF. The J gene is TRBJ1-1, the V gene TRBV6-7; TRBD1 might be the D (6 bases). TRBV6-7 carries the ORF label, with uncertain function. The CDR3 totals 17 residues. The V gene lost 5 bases and the J gene lost 3 bases, with 22 bases spanning the gap.

J is TRBJ1-3 and V is TRBV10-3; maybe TRBD1 (5 bases). CDR3 length: 14 residues. Germline values: CDR1 ENHRY, CDR2 SYGVKD. The V end was cut by 3 bases, the J end by 4 bases, with 10 bases between. CDR3 region: CAISDYGGGNTIYF. The CDR3 DNA is TGTGCCATCAGTGACTATGGGGGGGGAAACACCATATATTTT.

J is TRBJ1-2 and V is TRBV28; 10 bases are shared with TRBD1. The CDR3 sequence is 14 residues long. V gave up 2 bases and J gave up 8 bases; unmatched junction bases: 5. CDR1 MDHEN and CDR2 SYDVKM come from the germline V gene. The CDR3 DNA sequence: TGTGCCAGCAGTTTAGTGGGACAGGGGAAAGGCTACACCTTC. As protein: CASSLVGQGKGYTF.

The chain combines TRBV7-6 with TRBJ1-5; D possibly corresponds to TRBD1 (6 bases). Germline V gene data show CDR1 as SGHVS and CDR2 as FNYEAQ. This CDR3 has 13 residues. V lost 3 bases, J lost 4 bases, and 7 bases lay in between. Written as DNA, the CDR3 is TGTGCCAGCAGCTTCGACAGGAATCAGCCCCAGCATTTT. It translates to CASSFDRNQPQHF.

This rearrangement joins TRBV2 to TRBJ2-4; TRBD2 is a possible D gene (5 bases). Deletions cut 0 bases from V and 2 bases from J, with 8 bases between. The germline gives CDR1 SNHLY, CDR2 FYNNEI. CDR3 length: 15 amino acids. The CDR3 region is CASSEASGTKNIQYF. In DNA form, the CDR3 reads TGTGCCAGCAGTGAAGCGTCGGGGACCAAAAACATTCAGTACTTC.

The V call is TRBV20-1, the J call TRBJ2-5; D is perhaps TRBD1 (5 bases). This CDR3 region has 11 residues. V was cut by 6 bases and J by 4 bases, with 9 bases left in between. Per germline, CDR1 DFQATT and CDR2 SNEGSKA (reference sequence). This chain's CDR3 is CSARTRETQYF. In nucleotides, the CDR3 is TGCAGTGCAAGGACACGAGAGACCCAGTACTTC.

The chain couples TRBV27 to TRBJ2-1; TRBD2 is a possible D gene (6 bases). Trimming left V 6 bases short and J 0 bases short, with 9 bases between. CDR1 is MNHEY, CDR2 SMNVEV, per germline (reference sequence). This CDR3 is 14 amino acids long. CDR3 DNA sequence: TGTGCCAGCAGCGCCGGGAGCTCCTACAATGAGCAGTTCTTC. Translated, it gives CASSAGSSYNEQFF.

The J gene is TRBJ2-7, the V gene TRBV7-9, with a weak D call TRBD1 (6 bases). This CDR3 spans 14 amino acids. With 3 bases removed from V and 7 bases from J, the gap between germline ends came to 16 bases. Germline CDR1 reads SEHNR; CDR2 reads FQNEAQ (reference sequence). The CDR3 nucleotides are TGTGCCAGCAGCTTTAACAGGGCCCCTACGGAGCAGTACTTC. Its protein is CASSFNRAPTEQYF.

The V and J genes are TRBV7-9 and TRBJ1-1, with D perhaps TRBD1 (6 bases). V lost 1 base and J 3 bases, leaving 15 bases between the germline ends. CDR1 is SEHNR and CDR2 is FQNEAQ in the germline V gene (reference sequence). The CDR3 loop spans 16 amino acids. As DNA, the CDR3 is TGTGCCAGCAGCTTAGTACATGGGGGCGCCGACACTGAAGCTTTCTTT. It codes for CASSLVHGGADTEAFF.

This sequence joins TRBV5-1 and TRBJ1-6; no definite D call. The germline CDR1 and CDR2 sequences are SGHRS and YFSETQ. The CDR3 length is 13 residues. Trimming removed 1 base at V and 10 bases at J, with 9 bases between. CDR3 nucleotides: TGCGCCAGCAGCTTGAAGGAGGACTCACCCCTCCACTTT. Residues: CASSLKEDSPLHF. The full variable domain, its missing parts supplied by reference TRBV5-1 and TRBJ1-6, is KAGVTQTPRYLIKTRGQQVTLSCSPISGHRSVSWYQQTPGQGLQFLFEYFSETQRNKGNFPGRFSGRQFSNSRSEMNVSTLELGDSALYLCASSLKEDSPLHFGNGTRLTVT.

J is TRBJ2-5 and V is TRBV7-2, with 9 bases that match TRBD2. The CDR3 is 17 residues long. CDR1 is SGHTA, CDR2 FQGNSA, per germline. V dropped 5 bases and J dropped 0; count of bases not matched to a gene: 10. The CDR3 reads CASSLGAGGHNQETQYF. CDR3 in DNA: TGTGCCAGCAGCCTCGGAGCGGGGGGCCATAACCAAGAGACCCAGTACTTC.

The V gene is TRBV10-3, the J gene TRBJ2-1, with D tentatively TRBD1 (8 bases). This CDR3 comprises 16 residues. The germline V gene has CDR1 ENHRY and CDR2 SYGVKD. Between the trimmed V and J ends, which lost 6 bases and 5 bases, there was a span of 20 bases. The CDR3 DNA reads as TGTGCCATCAGCCCCACGACAGGGGAGGGCCACAATGAGCAGTTCTTC. Translation: CAISPTTGEGHNEQFF.

This clone has more than one count but fewer than ten. V usage is TRBV5-5 and J usage is TRBJ1-6; 11 nucleotides match TRBD1. Germline V gene lookup returns CDR1 SGHKS and CDR2 YYEKEE (reference sequence). V shed 2 bases and J 6 bases; nucleotides not matched to a gene: 1. This CDR3 is 15 amino acids long. CDR3 amino acids: CASSFGQGANSPLHF. CDR3 DNA sequence: TGTGCCAGCAGCTTCGGACAGGGGGCTAATTCACCCCTCCACTTT.

In DNA form, the CDR3 reads TGTGCCAGCAGAGACTGGGATGGCTACACCTTC. This sequence encodes CASRDWDGYTF. The V call is TRBV6-5, the J call TRBJ1-2; D unresolved. The germline V gene encodes CDR1 MNHEY and CDR2 SVGAGI. This CDR3 contains 11 residues. V dropped 6 bases and J dropped 6 bases, with 8 bases sitting between them.

This chain uses TRBV30 with TRBJ2-1; TRBD1 aligns across 9 bases. Looked up from germline, CDR1 is GTSNPN and CDR2 is SVGIG (reference sequence). The J segment lost 3 bases and the V segment lost 1 base, leaving 4 bases of the junction unmatched. The CDR3 has 15 residues. The CDR3 region is CAWSEKDRGYNEQFF. The CDR3 DNA reads as TGTGCCTGGAGTGAAAAGGACAGGGGCTACAATGAGCAGTTCTTC.

The rearrangement uses TRBV7-3 and TRBJ2-5; the match to TRBD1 covers 10 bases. The V gene end was trimmed by 3 bases and the J gene end by 9 bases; junction bases not matched to a gene: 7. CDR3 length equals 14 residues. Germline lookup yields CDR1 SGHTA and CDR2 FQGTGA. CDR3 DNA: TGTGCCAGCAGCTTGGGACAGGGGTTAGGGGCCCAGTACTTC. This gives the protein CASSLGQGLGAQYF.

The rearrangement uses TRBV7-9 and TRBJ2-2; 7 nucleotides line up with TRBD1. Trimming cost V 4 bases and J 5 bases; bases outside gene matches: 4. The CDR3 is made up of 14 amino acids. CDR1 and CDR2 from the germline V gene are SEHNR and FQNEAQ (reference sequence). CDR3 in amino acids: CASSSTGSTGELFF. The CDR3 nucleotides read TGTGCCAGCAGCTCGACAGGGTCTACCGGGGAGCTGTTTTTT.

The chain uses TRBV7-3 and TRBJ2-7, with 7 bases aligning to TRBD2. The CDR3 has 13 amino acids. Germline V gene lookup returns CDR1 SGHTA and CDR2 FQGTGA. The junction had 4 bases not matched to a gene; V was cut back by 3 bases and J by 5 bases. The CDR3 coding sequence is TGTGCCAGCAGCTTGTCTACTAGCGACGAGCAGTACTTC. Its translation is CASSLSTSDEQYF.

V and J are TRBV9 and TRBJ2-1; 8 bases align to TRBD2. Germline CDR1 SGDLS, CDR2 YYNGEE. The CDR3 extends over 14 amino acids. Germline trimming cut 0 bases from V and 7 bases from J; bases unmatched to any gene: 3. The CDR3 sequence: CASSVGTSTNEQFF. In DNA form, the CDR3 reads TGTGCCAGCAGCGTAGGGACTAGCACAAATGAGCAGTTCTTC.

V and J are TRBV6-5 and TRBJ2-1; 7 bases agree with TRBD1. CDR3 length equals 14 residues. The V segment lost 8 bases and the J segment 0 bases; nucleotides outside the gene matches: 4. Germline V lookup: CDR1 MNHEY, CDR2 SVGAGI. The CDR3 nucleotides read TGTGCCAGCGAGACAGGGAGCTCCTACAATGAGCAGTTCTTC. Its protein is CASETGSSYNEQFF.

V is TRBV5-1 and J is TRBJ2-7; maybe TRBD1 (6 bases). Per the germline V gene, CDR1 is SGHRS and CDR2 is YFSETQ. The V and J ends lost 4 bases and 1 base respectively, with 21 bases between them. The CDR3 consists of 17 residues. CDR3 coding DNA: TGCGCCAGCAGCCACGATGACAGGACACTTTCTTCCTACGAGCAGTACTTC. Amino acids: CASSHDDRTLSSYEQYF.

The genes are TRBV2 and TRBJ1-3; 8 nucleotides agree with TRBD1. This CDR3 is built from 14 residues. The junction had 5 bases not matched to a gene; V was cut back by 6 bases and J by 4 bases. Germline CDR1 and CDR2: SNHLY and FYNNEI. CDR3 amino acids: CASSGQGGGNTIYF. CDR3 in DNA: TGTGCCAGCAGCGGACAGGGAGGGGGAAACACCATATATTTT.

The chain uses TRBV5-1 and TRBJ2-2, with 9 bases that match TRBD1. This CDR3 spans 14 amino acids. The V segment lost 5 bases and the J segment 4 bases; nucleotides outside the gene matches: 3. CDR1 is SGHRS, CDR2 YFSETQ, per germline. The CDR3, as DNA: TGCGCCAGCAGGACAGGGGGGAGCACCGGGGAGCTGTTTTTT. Amino acids: CASRTGGSTGELFF.

In the case of this clone: The sample contains more than one DNA sequence encoding this CDR3. The rearrangement joins TRBV5-1 to TRBJ1-1; 7 positions agree with TRBD1. CDR3 length equals 13 residues. Germline V gives CDR1 SGHRS, CDR2 YFSETQ. The V gene end was trimmed by 8 bases and the J gene end by 0 bases; junction bases not matched to a gene: 4. The CDR3 sequence: CASRGQMNTEAFF. CDR3 DNA: TGCGCCAGTCGGGGACAGATGAACACTGAAGCTTTCTTT.

The gene calls are TRBV6-6 and TRBJ2-2, with 7 positions matching TRBD1. J lost 2 bases, V lost 8 bases, and 8 bases had no gene match. Germline loops: CDR1 MNHNY, CDR2 SVGAGI (reference sequence). This CDR3 region has 15 residues. The CDR3 region is CASAPGQANTGELFF. In DNA, the CDR3 is TGTGCCAGCGCCCCAGGACAGGCCAACACCGGGGAGCTGTTTTTT.

J is TRBJ2-2 and V is TRBV4-2, with 9 bases matching TRBD1. The CDR3 contains 16 residues. Losses at the gene ends were 4 bases for V and 6 bases for J; bases not matched to a gene: 9. Germline CDR1 and CDR2: LGHNA and YNFKEQ. The DNA of the CDR3 is TGTGCCAGCAGCCCCCTGGACAGGGGCGAACCCGGGGAGCTGTTTTTT. It yields the protein CASSPLDRGEPGELFF.

The J gene is TRBJ2-4, the V gene TRBV18; no clear D gene. The germline V and J ends were trimmed by 2 bases and 0 bases, with 8 bases remaining between them. This CDR3 spans 15 amino acids. Germline CDR1 is KGHSH and CDR2 is LQKENI. Written as DNA, the CDR3 is TGTGCCAGCTCACCAACCCGACTAGCCAAAAACATTCAGTACTTC. It is translated as CASSPTRLAKNIQYF.